This TCR beta chain came from a study of cytomegalovirus exposure and HLA in healthy donors. The PCR was carried out with 60 Vbeta primers and 13 Jbeta primers. Clones were sequenced by immunoSEQ multiplex PCR, and TCRdb holds only the in-frame ones, with some missing. The table shows some 140,000 clones, with around 80% occurring only once. V lost 4 bases, J lost 2 bases, and 19 bases stayed unmatched. The V gene's germline CDR1 is KGHSH and CDR2 LQKENI. This CDR3 is built from 19 residues. This receptor was obtained from a man younger than 45 in good health and CMV-seropositive. This chain links TRBV18 with TRBJ1-1, with 7 nucleotides matching TRBD1. The specimen sequenced was PBMCs. Here the CDR3 DNA reads TGTGCCAGCTCACGACAACAGGGGACCCTACGTGCTGGTAACACTGAAGCTTTCTTT. Its protein product is CASSRQQGTLRAGNTEAFF.